This T cell receptor (beta chain) was captured by sequencing in a study of CD8 T cells in ankylosing spondylitis. General study results and limits: Clones that were linked to disease were CD8+ and were relatively rare in peripheral blood. Significantly higher representation of disease-linked clones was reported for matched ankylosing spondylitis synovial fluid. There was a TCR beta motif, made of several highly homologous variants, that appeared characteristic of ankylosing spondylitis blood.

With 0 bases clipped from V and 5 bases from J, the junction kept 5 bases outside the gene matches. This CDR3 has 14 residues. In germline, CDR1 is DFQATT, CDR2 SNEGSKA (reference sequence). This clonotype was detected ten times or more. What it recognizes is unknown. Quantitative barcoded 5'-RACE was used to prepare TCR beta libraries. In TCRdb, the 5' RACE reads were re-called with MiXCR into one record per CDR3 protein. This table holds fewer than 250,000 distinct CDR3 sequences, 8% to 11% found once. The chain has TRBV20-1 and TRBJ2-5; the match to TRBD1 covers 8 bases. Sequences were obtained from blood, either unsorted or a sorted T cell fraction (not recorded which). The receptor was isolated from a male donor with ankylosing spondylitis or in good health (not recorded which). The CDR3 DNA reads as TGCAGTGCTAGAGATATGCAGGGGGCGGAGACCCAGTACTTC. Its translation is CSARDMQGAETQYF.